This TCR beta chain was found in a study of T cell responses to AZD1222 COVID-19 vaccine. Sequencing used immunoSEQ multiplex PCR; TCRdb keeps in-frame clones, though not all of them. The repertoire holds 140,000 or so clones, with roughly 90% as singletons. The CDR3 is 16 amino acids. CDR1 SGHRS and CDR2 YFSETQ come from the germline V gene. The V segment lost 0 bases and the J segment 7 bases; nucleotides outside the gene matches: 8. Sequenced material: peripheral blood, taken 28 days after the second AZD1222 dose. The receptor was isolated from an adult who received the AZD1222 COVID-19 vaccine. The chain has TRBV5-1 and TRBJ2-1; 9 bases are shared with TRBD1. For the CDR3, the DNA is TGCGCCAGCAGCTTGGTTTCTGGACAGGGGACGAATGAGCAGTTCTTC. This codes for CASSLVSGQGTNEQFF.